What follows are 6 T cell receptor beta chains derived from one specimen sequenced in a study of CD8+CD57+ T cells in acquired aplastic anemia. Both TCR beta VDJ combination and CDR3 sequence profiling were carried out. Genomic DNA was the template for this profiling. TCRdb analysed the reads with MiXCR anew, one entry per CDR3 protein. Of roughly 190,000 distinct CDR3 sequences listed, approximately 50% are singletons. Patients included in sequencing had previously demonstrated CD8+CD57+ cell expansion by flow cytometry. The sequenced sample was sorted CD4+, CD8+, or CD8+CD57+ T cells (not recorded which) from PBMCs. The receptors were gathered from a human donor with aplastic anemia.

This clonotype was counted at least ten times. The gene calls are TRBV5-8 and TRBJ2-1; D gene uncertain. Germline lookup yields CDR1 SGHTS and CDR2 YDEGEE. There are 14 residues in the CDR3. With 0 bases removed from V and 1 base from J, the gap between germline ends came to 5 bases. CDR3 in DNA: TGTGCCAGCAGCTTGGGTGAGTCCTACAATGAGCAGTTCTTC. It encodes CASSLGESYNEQFF. Combining the CDR3 with reference TRBV5-8 and TRBJ2-1 gives the whole variable domain EAGVTQSPTHLIKTRGQQATLRCSPISGHTSVYWYQQALGLGLQFLLWYDEGEERNRGNFPPRFSGRQFPNYSSELNVNALELEDSALYLCASSLGESYNEQFFGPGTRLTVL.

The chain couples TRBV25-1 to TRBJ1-2, with 7 bases lining up with TRBD1. Trimming took 1 base from V and 2 from J; bases not matched to a gene: 4. CDR1 is MGHDK and CDR2 is SYGVNS in the germline V gene. The CDR3 consists of 15 residues. CDR3 residues: CASSEFVGGNYGYTF. DNA of the CDR3: TGTGCCAGCAGTGAATTCGTAGGGGGCAACTATGGCTACACCTTC.

The chain uses TRBV10-3 and TRBJ2-7, with TRBD2 matching 13 bases. From germline, CDR1 is ENHRY and CDR2 SYGVKD. The CDR3 totals 16 residues. Trimming removed 3 bases from V and 3 bases from J; junction bases left unmatched: 5. The CDR3 DNA sequence: TGTGCCATCAGTGACCGGGGACTAGCGGGAATCTACGAGCAGTACTTC. Translating gives CAISDRGLAGIYEQYF.

Many counts were recorded for this clonotype. V gene TRBV11-1 combines with J gene TRBJ1-2; no reliable D call. The V and J ends lost 3 bases and 2 bases respectively, with 10 bases between them. This CDR3 is built from 14 residues. The germline CDR1 and CDR2 sequences are SGHAT and FQDESV (reference sequence). The DNA for the CDR3 is TGTGCCAGCAGCTTGTGCGCAGAGAACTATGGCTACACCTTC. This gives the protein CASSLCAENYGYTF.

About this clonotype: Likely a read error: the CDR3 ends without its conserved phenylalanine or tryptophan. This chain links TRBV5-6 with TRBJ2-2, with 10 bases aligning to TRBD1. Germline V CDR1 and CDR2: SGHDT, YYEEEE. The CDR3 has 16 residues. With V trimmed by 6 bases and J by 5 bases, 10 bases remained unmatched. For the CDR3, the DNA is TGTGCCAGCATCCAATGGGGACAGGGGATAACCGGGGAGCTGTTTTCT. It specifies CASIQWGQGITGELFS.

This clonotype was seen ten or more times. V usage is TRBV11-1 and J usage is TRBJ2-7, with D possibly being TRBD1 or TRBD2 (6 bases each). Trimming took 5 bases from V and 0 from J, leaving 11 bases between them. Per germline, CDR1 SGHAT and CDR2 FQDESV (reference sequence). This CDR3 comprises 14 residues. The chain's CDR3 is CASSRRDNSYEQYF. Written as DNA, the CDR3 is TGTGCCAGCAGCCGGCGGGACAACTCCTACGAGCAGTACTTC.